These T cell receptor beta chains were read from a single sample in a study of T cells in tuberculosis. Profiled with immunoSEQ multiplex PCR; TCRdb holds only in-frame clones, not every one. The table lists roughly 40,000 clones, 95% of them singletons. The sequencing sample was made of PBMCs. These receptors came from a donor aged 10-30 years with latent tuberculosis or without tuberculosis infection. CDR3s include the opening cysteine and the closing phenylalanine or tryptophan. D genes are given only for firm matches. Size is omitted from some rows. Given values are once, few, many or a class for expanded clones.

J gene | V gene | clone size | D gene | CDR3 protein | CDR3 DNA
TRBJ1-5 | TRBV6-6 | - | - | CAISNQPQHF | TGTGCCATCTCTAATCAGCCCCAGCATTTT
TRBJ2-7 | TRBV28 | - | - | CASSPNPRYEQYF | TGTGCCAGCAGCCCTAATCCCCGCTACGAGCAGTACTTC
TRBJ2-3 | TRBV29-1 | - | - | CSGAGQSILDTQYF | TGCAGCGGCGCAGGACAGTCGATCTTAGATACGCAGTATTTT
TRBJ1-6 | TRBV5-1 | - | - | CASSDPTGINSPLHF | TGCGCCAGCAGCGACCCAACAGGAATTAATTCACCCCTCCACTTT
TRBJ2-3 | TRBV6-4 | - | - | CATGGGAGDTQYF | TGTGCCACTGGAGGGGGGGCTGGAGATACGCAGTATTTT
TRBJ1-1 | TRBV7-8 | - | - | CASSLGRVLNTEAFF | TGTGCCAGCAGCTTAGGAAGAGTTTTGAACACTGAAGCTTTCTTT
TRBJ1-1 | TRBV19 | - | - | CASRLTGEEAFF | TGTGCCAGTAGGTTAACAGGAGAGGAAGCTTTCTTT
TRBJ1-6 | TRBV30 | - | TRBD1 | CAWDRQGIVSPLHF | TGTGCCTGGGACCGACAGGGAATCGTTTCACCCCTCCACTTT
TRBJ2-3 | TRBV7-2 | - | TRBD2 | CASSIRGGTDTQYF | TGTGCCAGCAGCATACGCGGGGGAACAGATACGCAGTATTTT
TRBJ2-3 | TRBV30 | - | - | CAWSQGGTDTQYF | TGTGCCTGGAGTCAGGGGGGAACAGATACGCAGTATTTT
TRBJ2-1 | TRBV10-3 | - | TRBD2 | CAIAGVNEQFF | TGTGCCATCGCGGGGGTGAATGAGCAGTTCTTC
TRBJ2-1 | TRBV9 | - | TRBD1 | CASSGGSGQGLLSSYNEQFF | TGTGCCAGCAGCGGGGGGTCGGGACAGGGGCTCCTTAGCTCCTACAATGAGCAGTTCTTC
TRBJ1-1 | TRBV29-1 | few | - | CSVEKRQANTEAFF | TGCAGCGTTGAAAAGCGGCAGGCTAACACTGAAGCTTTCTTT
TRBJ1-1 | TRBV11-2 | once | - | CASSLLLEAFF | TGTGCCAGCAGCTTACTACTTGAAGCTTTCTTT
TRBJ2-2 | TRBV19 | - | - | CASRRGNTGELFF | TGTGCCAGTAGAAGGGGGAACACCGGGGAGCTGTTTTTT
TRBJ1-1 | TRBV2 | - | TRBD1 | CASSLERGRNTEAFF | TGTGCCAGCAGTTTAGAAAGGGGGCGGAACACTGAAGCTTTCTTT